The rows below give T cell receptor beta chains drawn from one sample of a study of T-cell reconstitution after alpha-beta-depleted transplantation in children. Each CDR3 protein is one row after TCRdb ran MiXCR on the PCR reads. The sample comprises roughly 120,000 distinct CDR3 sequences, about a tenth of which are singletons, and under 35% rests with the top ten. The specimen comprised PBMCs, sampled before TCRalphabeta/CD19-depleted stem cell transplant. These receptors all come from a boy aged 2 to 10 with acute lymphoblastic leukemia, due to receive a stem cell transplant. The CDR3 runs from the conserved cysteine through the conserved F or W. The D gene is left open where the match is weak. Only part of the rows carry a size: once, few, many, or a class if the clone is expanded.

D: TRBD1; V: TRBV7-3; J: TRBJ2-7; size: many; CDR3: CASSRDRNYEQYF; DNA: TGTGCCAGCAGCAGGGACAGGAACTACGAGCAGTACTTC
D: .; V: TRBV27; J: TRBJ2-1; size: few; CDR3: CASSSLGGPTRNEQFF; DNA: TGTGCCAGCAGCTCCCTGGGGGGACCCACCCGCAATGAGCAGTTCTTC
D: .; V: TRBV20-1; J: TRBJ2-7; size: .; CDR3: CSATGLRASYEQYF; DNA: TGCAGTGCCACCGGATTGAGGGCCTCCTACGAGCAGTACTTC
D: .; V: TRBV9; J: TRBJ2-2; size: once; CDR3: CASSVNTGELFF; DNA: TGTGCCAGCAGCGTAAACACCGGGGAGCTGTTTTTT
D: TRBD2; V: TRBV27; J: TRBJ2-1; size: .; CDR3: CASSSSRLAGGSYNEQFF; DNA: TGTGCCAGCAGTTCCTCTCGACTAGCGGGTGGCTCCTACAATGAGCAGTTCTTC
D: TRBD1; V: TRBV28; J: TRBJ2-2; size: .; CDR3: CASSWPNRGRNTGELFF; DNA: TGTGCCAGCAGTTGGCCAAACAGGGGTCGGAACACCGGGGAGCTGTTTTTT
D: TRBD2; V: TRBV5-1; J: TRBJ2-3; size: many; CDR3: CASSLTSSGYSTDTQYF; DNA: TGCGCCAGCAGCTTGACGTCTAGCGGATATAGCACAGATACGCAGTATTTT
D: .; V: TRBV5-1; J: TRBJ2-3; size: .; CDR3: CASSAQTTSTDTQYF; DNA: TGCGCCAGCAGCGCTCAGACTACTAGCACAGATACGCAGTATTTT
D: TRBD1; V: TRBV7-2; J: TRBJ2-5; size: .; CDR3: CASSFPGQRETQYF; DNA: TGTGCCAGCAGCTTCCCGGGACAGAGAGAGACCCAGTACTTC
D: .; V: TRBV25-1; J: TRBJ2-2; size: few; CDR3: CASSESPGTDNTGELFF; DNA: TGTGCCAGCAGTGAATCTCCCGGGACGGATAACACCGGGGAGCTGTTTTTT
D: TRBD2; V: TRBV20-1; J: TRBJ2-5; size: few; CDR3: CSARWLAGGARTQETQYF; DNA: TGCAGTGCTAGATGGCTAGCGGGAGGAGCTCGTACACAAGAGACCCAGTACTTC
D: .; V: TRBV29-1; J: TRBJ2-7; size: .; CDR3: CSVEAVSSYEQYF; DNA: TGCAGCGTTGAAGCGGTGAGCTCCTACGAGCAGTACTTC
D: TRBD1; V: TRBV27; J: TRBJ1-2; size: many; CDR3: CASSPQDRVHGYTF; DNA: TGTGCCAGCAGTCCCCAGGACAGGGTGCATGGCTACACCTTC
D: .; V: TRBV7-2; J: TRBJ2-2; size: few; CDR3: CASSLVSPILSGELFF; DNA: TGTGCCAGCAGCTTAGTCTCCCCGATCCTGTCCGGGGAGCTGTTTTTT
D: .; V: TRBV20-1; J: TRBJ1-2; size: many; CDR3: CSARPGYGYTF; DNA: TGCAGTGCTAGACCCGGATATGGCTACACCTTC
D: .; V: TRBV6-5; J: TRBJ2-1; size: many; CDR3: CASSYGLGALNEQFF; DNA: TGTGCCAGCAGTTACGGCCTGGGAGCTCTCAATGAGCAGTTCTTC
D: .; V: TRBV5-1; J: TRBJ2-3; size: many; CDR3: CASRFLGPDTQYF; DNA: TGCGCCAGCAGATTCCTAGGCCCAGATACGCAGTATTTT
D: TRBD2; V: TRBV7-7; J: TRBJ2-1; size: many; CDR3: CASSFLAGEDNEQFF; DNA: TGTGCTAGCAGCTTCCTAGCGGGAGAGGACAATGAGCAGTTCTTC
D: .; V: TRBV20-1; J: TRBJ2-1; size: .; CDR3: CSATGPGEQFF; DNA: TGCAGTGCTACGGGACCGGGTGAGCAGTTCTTC
D: .; V: TRBV6-1; J: TRBJ1-5; size: .; CDR3: CASSEFSNQPQHF; DNA: TGTGCCAGCAGTGAGTTTAGCAATCAGCCCCAGCATTTT
D: .; V: TRBV5-1; J: TRBJ1-1; size: .; CDR3: CASSLESGGRNTEAFF; DNA: TGCGCCAGCAGCTTGGAATCGGGGGGCCGGAACACTGAAGCTTTCTTT
D: .; V: TRBV9; J: TRBJ2-1; size: few; CDR3: CASSVAGSYNEQFF; DNA: TGTGCCAGCAGCGTAGCGGGATCCTACAATGAGCAGTTCTTC
D: TRBD2; V: TRBV9; J: TRBJ2-1; size: .; CDR3: CASSTSSGRPYNEQFF; DNA: TGTGCCAGCAGCACCTCTAGCGGGAGGCCATACAATGAGCAGTTCTTC
D: TRBD1; V: TRBV5-4; J: TRBJ1-2; size: few; CDR3: CASRQTGGNGYTF; DNA: TGTGCCAGCAGGCAGACAGGGGGCAACGGCTACACCTTC
D: .; V: TRBV11-1; J: TRBJ2-6; size: .; CDR3: CASSARFSGANVLTF; DNA: TGTGCCAGCAGCGCACGGTTCTCTGGGGCCAACGTCCTGACTTTC
D: TRBD1; V: TRBV7-9; J: TRBJ1-4; size: .; CDR3: CASRSGTGSEKLFF; DNA: TGTGCCAGCAGGTCCGGGACAGGGAGTGAAAAACTGTTTTTT
D: TRBD1; V: TRBV5-1; J: TRBJ1-5; size: few; CDR3: CASSRTGADLNQPQHF; DNA: TGCGCCAGCAGCAGGACAGGGGCCGACTTGAATCAGCCCCAGCATTTT
D: TRBD1; V: TRBV5-1; J: TRBJ1-1; size: .; CDR3: CASSSPDRASEAFF; DNA: TGCGCCAGCAGCTCTCCAGACAGGGCTTCTGAAGCTTTCTTT
D: .; V: TRBV24-1; J: TRBJ2-3; size: .; CDR3: CATSAGTITDTQYF; DNA: TGTGCCACCAGTGCGGGGACAATCACAGATACGCAGTATTTT
D: TRBD1; V: TRBV5-1; J: TRBJ1-1; size: few; CDR3: CASSFRQGGTEAFF; DNA: TGCGCCAGCAGCTTCCGACAGGGAGGGACTGAAGCTTTCTTT
D: TRBD2; V: TRBV20-1; J: TRBJ2-1; size: few; CDR3: CSANGGRALGEQFF; DNA: TGCAGTGCTAACGGCGGGAGGGCCTTGGGTGAGCAGTTCTTC
D: .; V: TRBV5-1; J: TRBJ2-1; size: many; CDR3: CASSLEDSYNEQFF; DNA: TGCGCCAGCAGCTTGGAAGACAGCTACAATGAGCAGTTCTTC
D: .; V: TRBV7-9; J: TRBJ2-2; size: few; CDR3: CASSWGAGFTGELFF; DNA: TGTGCCAGCAGTTGGGGCGCCGGATTCACCGGGGAGCTGTTTTTT
D: TRBD1; V: TRBV5-1; J: TRBJ1-2; size: .; CDR3: CASSFGQGNGYTF; DNA: TGCGCCAGCAGCTTTGGACAGGGAAACGGCTACACCTTC
D: TRBD2; V: TRBV5-1; J: TRBJ2-5; size: .; CDR3: CASSSGLDPETQYF; DNA: TGCGCCAGCAGCTCGGGACTAGATCCAGAGACCCAGTACTTC
D: .; V: TRBV7-9; J: TRBJ1-5; size: .; CDR3: CASSLGEVQPQHF; DNA: TGTGCCAGCAGCTTAGGGGAGGTTCAGCCCCAGCATTTT
D: TRBD1; V: TRBV9; J: TRBJ2-5; size: .; CDR3: CASSPGDRTQETQYF; DNA: TGTGCCAGCAGTCCTGGGGACAGGACCCAAGAGACCCAGTACTTC
D: TRBD2; V: TRBV5-1; J: TRBJ2-1; size: many; CDR3: CASSLVAGAYNEQFF; DNA: TGCGCCAGCAGCTTGGTAGCGGGAGCCTACAATGAGCAGTTCTTC
D: .; V: TRBV2; J: TRBJ2-1; size: many; CDR3: CASSDRLGVGQFF; DNA: TGTGCCAGCAGTGATAGGTTGGGTGTAGGGCAGTTCTTC
D: .; V: TRBV2; J: TRBJ2-2; size: many; CDR3: CASSEVRGTGELFF; DNA: TGTGCCAGCAGTGAAGTTCGCGGCACCGGGGAGCTGTTTTTT
D: TRBD2; V: TRBV5-1; J: TRBJ2-1; size: many; CDR3: CASSWGLAGGSNEQFF; DNA: TGCGCCAGCAGCTGGGGACTAGCGGGAGGTAGCAATGAGCAGTTCTTC
D: TRBD2; V: TRBV5-5; J: TRBJ2-5; size: many; CDR3: CASSLGTSPTGETQYF; DNA: TGTGCCAGCAGCCTCGGGACTAGCCCGACCGGAGAGACCCAGTACTTC
D: .; V: TRBV7-9; J: TRBJ2-1; size: few; CDR3: CASSLAKSNEQFF; DNA: TGTGCCAGCAGCTTAGCGAAAAGCAATGAGCAGTTCTTC
D: TRBD2; V: TRBV12-3/TRBV12-4; J: TRBJ2-7; size: .; CDR3: CASTPGLAATRIFYEQYF; DNA: TGTGCCAGTACGCCGGGACTAGCAGCAACCCGTATCTTCTACGAGCAGTACTTC
D: .; V: TRBV29-1; J: TRBJ2-5; size: once; CDR3: CSVQQVPKETQYF; DNA: TGCAGCGTTCAACAGGTGCCCAAAGAGACCCAGTACTTC
D: .; V: TRBV24-1; J: TRBJ2-5; size: many; CDR3: CATSERRTGRGTQYF; DNA: TGTGCCACCAGTGAGCGGAGAACAGGGAGGGGGACCCAGTACTTC